The present entry profiles one TCR beta chain with its context. Its antigen is currently unknown. This sample stems from a study of shared clonotypes between healthy human individuals. Study context: Aged 18 to 49, the donors were a couple of women and a few men. The study, taken as a whole, reports: Naive subsets generally exceeded memory subsets in estimated richness.

The assay was run at deep level. Source study methods: Filtering was not the same, since immunoSEQ gave junction-only sequences without quality scores. Some clones are missing from TCRdb's copy, which holds only in-frame ones; the method was immunoSEQ multiplex PCR. That table furnishes V, J and clone size, whereas the DNA furnished D and trimming. Found here are around 750,000 clones, around two thirds of them singletons; the top ten hold 1.7%. CDR3 length: 15 residues. Germline V gives CDR1 ENHRY, CDR2 SYGVKD. Trimming at V came to 3 bases and at J to 3 bases, leaving 6 bases not matched to a gene. The material sequenced was memory CD4+ T cells sorted from blood. Subset of the sample: CD45RA-negative fraction. The receptor was isolated from a woman in her twenties or thirties in good health. The chain has TRBV10-3 and TRBJ1-2; 8 nucleotides align to TRBD1. Here the CDR3 reads CAISDSTGADYGYTF. In DNA, the CDR3 is TGTGCCATCAGTGACTCGACAGGGGCAGACTATGGCTACACCTTC.